The next 24 T cell receptor beta chains were all read from a single sample in a study of T cell responses to AZD1222 COVID-19 vaccine. Assay: immunoSEQ multiplex PCR; the TCRdb copy retains only in-frame clones and omits some. The table has more than 50,000 clones, approximately 85% seen once. Here the sequenced sample was peripheral blood, taken on day 0 of MenACWY control vaccination. These receptors were collected from an adult in good health.

This clone has a single count. This chain connects TRBV11-2 to TRBJ1-4; the match to TRBD1 covers 11 bases. V lost 5 bases and J lost 8; bases outside the gene matches: 7. The CDR3 is 15 amino acids. In germline, CDR1 is SGHAT, CDR2 FQNNGV. The CDR3 DNA reads as TGTGCCAGCAGCAGAGGGACAGGGGGGAACGAAAAACTGTTTTTT. It translates to CASSRGTGGNEKLFF. Drawing the rest from reference TRBV11-2 and TRBJ1-4, the complete variable domain is EAGVAQSPRYKIIEKRQSVAFWCNPISGHATLYWYQQILGQGPKLLIQFQNNGVVDDSQLPKDRFSAERLKGVDSTLKIQPAKLEDSAVYLCASSRGTGGNEKLFFGSGTQLSVL.

In DNA form, the CDR3 reads TGTGCCAGCAGCACTAGCTCTGGAAACACCATATATTTT. It is translated as CASSTSSGNTIYF. The chain uses TRBV12-3 or TRBV12-4 and TRBJ1-3; D remains unclear. The CDR3 contains 13 residues. V gave up 6 bases and J gave up 0 bases, with 6 bases separating them.

This clone came up many times. The rearrangement links TRBV6-2 or TRBV6-3 to TRBJ2-1; 11 positions match TRBD2. The CDR3 contains 17 residues. The germline V gene encodes CDR1 MNHEY and CDR2 SVGEGT. Germline trimming cut 4 bases from V and 3 bases from J; bases unmatched to any gene: 8. CDR3: CASSFSPTSGVYNEQFF. DNA of the CDR3: TGTGCCAGCAGTTTTTCCCCGACTAGCGGGGTCTACAATGAGCAGTTCTTC.

The chain joins TRBV5-1 to TRBJ2-3, with D unresolved. CDR3 length: 13 residues. V lost 4 bases and J 2 bases, leaving 8 bases between the germline ends. From germline, CDR1 is SGHRS and CDR2 YFSETQ. The CDR3 bases are TGCGCCAGCAGCCAGGTACACACAGATACGCAGTATTTT. Protein sequence: CASSQVHTDTQYF.

V usage is TRBV2 and J usage is TRBJ1-1, with TRBD1 matching 8 bases. With V trimmed by 6 bases and J by 4 bases, 7 bases remained unmatched. Germline CDR1 reads SNHLY; CDR2 reads FYNNEI. The CDR3 loop spans 14 amino acids. The CDR3 loop reads CASSGQGGSTEAFF. The DNA for the CDR3 is TGTGCCAGCAGCGGACAGGGTGGTAGCACTGAAGCTTTCTTT.

The chain joins TRBV4-2 to TRBJ2-1; 11 positions match TRBD2. Per germline, CDR1 LGHNA and CDR2 YNFKEQ. This CDR3 region has 17 residues. The V gene end was trimmed by 5 bases and the J gene end by 5 bases; junction bases not matched to a gene: 11. The CDR3 spells CASSGIVLAGGDNEQFF. CDR3 DNA sequence: TGTGCCAGCAGCGGGATAGTCCTAGCGGGGGGTGACAATGAGCAGTTCTTC.

Comments on this clone: The germline gene is not matched at one end of the junction; a read error may be the cause. The genes are TRBV2 and TRBJ2-7; possible D gene TRBD2, 6 bases. The CDR3 runs 16 residues. Germline assignment: CDR1 SNHLY and CDR2 FYNNEI. The CDR3 sequence: CATSLGAAGSSYEQYF. The CDR3 coding sequence is TGTGCCACCAGTTTAGGGGCGGCGGGGAGCTCCTACGAGCAGTACTTC.

The chain is built from TRBV3-1 (or the pseudogene TRBV3-2) and TRBJ2-2; D unresolved. Trimming left V 4 bases short and J 0 bases short, with 12 bases between. Germline CDR1 reads LGHDT; CDR2 reads YNNKEL (reference sequence). This CDR3 comprises 16 residues. CDR3 loop: CASSRLKNANTGELFF. The CDR3 DNA is TGTGCCAGCAGCCGACTCAAAAACGCGAACACCGGGGAGCTGTTTTTT.

This chain connects TRBV30 to TRBJ2-6; D uncertain. Trimming cost V 0 bases and J 0 bases, with 3 bases left between them. Germline values: CDR1 GTSNPN, CDR2 SVGIG (reference sequence). This CDR3 contains 14 residues. CDR3 residues: CAWSVGSGANVLTF. The CDR3 coding sequence is TGTGCCTGGAGTGTGGGCTCTGGGGCCAACGTCCTGACTTTC.

The rearrangement links TRBV7-2 to TRBJ2-7; D gene unclear. CDR1 and CDR2 (germline): SGHTA, FQGNSA. Trimming removed 1 base at V and 0 bases at J, with 13 bases between. The CDR3 extends over 16 amino acids. For the CDR3, the DNA is TGTGCCAGCAGCTTAGATGCTCATTCAGCCTCCTACGAGCAGTACTTC. Amino acids: CASSLDAHSASYEQYF.

This clone was detected a few times. This chain uses TRBV19 with TRBJ1-1; possibly TRBD1 for D (5 bases). CDR1 LNHDA and CDR2 SQIVND come from the germline V gene (reference sequence). With 6 bases removed from V and 1 base from J, the gap between germline ends came to 18 bases. The CDR3 has 16 amino acids. The CDR3 DNA reads as TGTGCCAGTAGCAAGGGGCTAAGGGTTAAGAACACTGAAGCTTTCTTT. This translates into CASSKGLRVKNTEAFF.

The chain uses TRBV30 and TRBJ2-5; 7 nucleotides align to TRBD2. J lost 5 bases, V lost 3 bases, and 6 bases had no gene match. This CDR3 spans 13 amino acids. In germline, CDR1 is GTSNPN, CDR2 SVGIG (reference sequence). CDR3 nucleotides: TGTGCCTGGAGGCCCACCGGGAGGGAGACCCAGTACTTC. Encoded protein: CAWRPTGRETQYF.

The CDR3 spells CASSLERGAGANVLTF. The CDR3 nucleotides read TGCGCCAGCAGCTTGGAGAGGGGGGCTGGGGCCAACGTCCTGACTTTC. V gene TRBV5-1 combines with J gene TRBJ2-6; D may correspond to TRBD1 or TRBD2 (6 bases each). The CDR3 covers 16 residues. Germline V gives CDR1 SGHRS, CDR2 YFSETQ. V lost 0 bases to trimming and J lost 2 bases, with 9 bases between them.

The chain employs TRBV6-1 and TRBJ1-2; no reliable D call. This CDR3 spans 16 amino acids. Germline V gene sequence: CDR1 MNHNS, CDR2 SASEGT. V lost 1 base to trimming and J lost 4 bases, with 16 bases between them. CDR3 sequence: CASSEGSGGRSYGYTF. In DNA, the CDR3 is TGTGCCAGCAGTGAAGGATCTGGTGGACGGTCCTATGGCTACACCTTC.

This rearrangement joins TRBV7-9 to TRBJ2-1, with TRBD1 matching over 12 bases. This CDR3 has 15 amino acids. The trim removed 3 bases at V and 8 bases at J, leaving 5 bases unmatched. Germline values: CDR1 SEHNR, CDR2 FQNEAQ (reference sequence). As DNA, the CDR3 is TGTGCCAGCAGCTTGGGGGACAGGGGGCTTGATGAGCAGTTCTTC. Protein product: CASSLGDRGLDEQFF.

This clone was observed a single time. V and J are TRBV12-3 or TRBV12-4 and TRBJ1-2; D gene ambiguous. This CDR3 region has 13 residues. Between the trimmed V and J ends, which lost 4 bases and 8 bases, there was a span of 14 bases. The CDR3 region has the DNA TGTGCCAGCAGTTCCTCCGATTTGCTGGGCTACACCTTC. Its protein is CASSSSDLLGYTF.

The chain is built from TRBV3-1 (or the pseudogene TRBV3-2) and TRBJ1-3, with D possibly TRBD1 on 6 matching bases. Germline V lookup: CDR1 LGHDT, CDR2 YNNKEL (reference sequence). The CDR3 runs 16 residues. The V end was cut by 2 bases, the J end by 7 bases, with 18 bases between. CDR3 loop: CASSQPQQGAGNTIYF. In DNA form, the CDR3 reads TGTGCCAGCAGCCAACCGCAACAGGGTGCGGGGAACACCATATATTTT.

This clone was found a few times. The chain links TRBV5-1 to TRBJ1-1, with 12 bases fitting TRBD1. CDR1 is SGHRS and CDR2 is YFSETQ in the germline V gene. Germline trimming cut 5 bases from V and 6 bases from J; bases unmatched to any gene: 5. The CDR3 is 14 amino acids. CDR3 sequence: CASRAGQGAPEAFF. The DNA of the CDR3 is TGCGCCAGCAGGGCGGGACAGGGGGCCCCTGAAGCTTTCTTT.

The chain employs TRBV30 and TRBJ1-2, with 9 bases aligning to TRBD1. The CDR3 is 14 amino acids. Germline V lookup: CDR1 GTSNPN, CDR2 SVGIG (reference sequence). J was trimmed by 5 bases and V by 2 bases; bases with no gene match: 6. CDR3: CAWSSGQGTYGYTF. The CDR3 DNA is TGTGCCTGGAGTTCCGGACAGGGGACGTATGGCTACACCTTC.

CDR3 in amino acids: CASSQGGKGGTEAFF. For the CDR3, the DNA is TGTGCCAGCAGCCAAGGCGGAAAGGGAGGGACTGAAGCTTTCTTT. The rearrangement links TRBV3-1 (or the pseudogene TRBV3-2) to TRBJ1-1; D not certain. The germline V gene encodes CDR1 LGHDT and CDR2 YNNKEL (reference sequence). Between the trimmed V and J ends, which lost 1 base and 5 bases, there was a span of 14 bases. CDR3 length equals 15 residues.

The chain is built from TRBV13 and TRBJ2-1; no definite D call. The CDR3 has 14 residues. Trimming took 1 base from V and 11 from J, leaving 15 bases between them. Per germline, CDR1 PRHDT and CDR2 FYEKMQ (reference sequence). CDR3 in amino acids: CASSLDGGVNQQFF. The CDR3 coding sequence is TGTGCCAGCAGCTTAGATGGTGGTGTGAACCAGCAGTTCTTC. The full variable domain, with the rest looked up from reference TRBV13 and TRBJ2-1, is AAGVIQSPRHLIKEKRETATLKCYPIPRHDTVYWYQQGPGQDPQFLISFYEKMQSDKGSIPDRFSAQQFSDYHSELNMSSLELGDSALYFCASSLDGGVNQQFFGPGTRLTVL.

This chain joins TRBV4-2 and TRBJ2-7, with 7 bases identical to TRBD1. The CDR3 length is 15 residues. The germline V gene has CDR1 LGHNA and CDR2 YNFKEQ. The V segment lost 0 bases and the J segment 3 bases; nucleotides outside the gene matches: 5. The CDR3: CASSQEWDSLYEQYF. As DNA, the CDR3 is TGTGCCAGCAGCCAAGAATGGGACAGTCTCTACGAGCAGTACTTC.

V gene TRBV5-1 combines with J gene TRBJ2-1, with 7 bases aligning to TRBD2. This CDR3 is 18 amino acids long. V lost 1 base to trimming and J lost 4 bases; unmatched junction nucleotides: 14. CDR1 SGHRS and CDR2 YFSETQ come from the germline V gene. CDR3 DNA: TGCGCCAGCAGCTTGTCAGGCGTCCGGGCTAGCGGATACAATGAGCAGTTCTTC. As protein: CASSLSGVRASGYNEQFF.

The chain carries TRBV7-2 and TRBJ2-3; 10 bases match TRBD2. Germline V CDR1 and CDR2: SGHTA, FQGNSA. J lost 12 bases, V lost 3 bases, and 9 bases had no gene match. This CDR3 has 14 residues. The DNA of the CDR3 is TGTGCCAGCAGCTTTAGCGGGGGGCACAAACCCCAGTATTTT. It encodes CASSFSGGHKPQYF.